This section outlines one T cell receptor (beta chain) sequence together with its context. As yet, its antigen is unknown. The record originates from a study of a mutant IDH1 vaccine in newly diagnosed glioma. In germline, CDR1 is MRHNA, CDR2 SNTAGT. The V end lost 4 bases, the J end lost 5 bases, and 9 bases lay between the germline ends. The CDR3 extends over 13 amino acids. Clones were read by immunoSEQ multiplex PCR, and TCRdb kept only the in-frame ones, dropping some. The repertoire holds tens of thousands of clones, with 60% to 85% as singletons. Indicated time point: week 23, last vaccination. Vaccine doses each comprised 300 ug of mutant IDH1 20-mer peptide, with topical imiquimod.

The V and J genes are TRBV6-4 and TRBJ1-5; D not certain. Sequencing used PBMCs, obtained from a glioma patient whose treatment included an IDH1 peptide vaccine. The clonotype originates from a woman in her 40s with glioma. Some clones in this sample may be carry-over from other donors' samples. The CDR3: CASSASRDQPQHF. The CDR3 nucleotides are TGTGCCAGCAGTGCCTCCCGGGATCAGCCCCAGCATTTT.